The clone carrying this TCR beta chain was counted between two and nine times. Its antigen is unknown. This record belongs to a study of T cell responses to AZD1222 COVID-19 vaccine. The study's findings and limits: Baseline serology detected seropositivity in only five to seven AZD1222 recipients.

Repertoires were generated with immunoSEQ multiplex PCR, while TCRdb's copy carries only in-frame clones and drops some. The table lists around 90,000 clones, about 86% of them singletons. The CDR3 is made up of 13 amino acids. Trimming removed 3 bases at V and 2 bases at J, with 7 bases between. In germline, CDR1 is MNHNS, CDR2 SASEGT. This receptor was taken from an adult in good health. The sample consisted of peripheral blood, taken on day 0 of AZD1222 vaccination. J is TRBJ1-1 and V is TRBV6-1; D gene ambiguous. CDR3 residues: CASSDIQNTEAFF. For the CDR3, the DNA is TGTGCCAGCAGTGATATACAAAACACTGAAGCTTTCTTT.